Reported below is one TCR beta chain. These data belong to a study of blood T cell repertoires in COVID-19. V was cut by 1 base and J by 0 bases, with 13 bases left in between. Germline-derived CDR1 and CDR2 are MGHRA and YSYEKL. The CDR3 is 17 residues long. Using immunoSEQ multiplex PCR, the repertoire was profiled, and TCRdb retains in-frame clones only, with some absent. The sample consists of more than 300,000 clones, more than 70% of them appearing once. The rearrangement links TRBV4-1 to TRBJ2-4, with D perhaps matching TRBD2 (6 bases). The specimen was peripheral blood. This TCR was sampled from a woman between 65 and 79 years old with COVID-19, enrolled during active disease. The CDR3 loop is CASSQGRGVGAKNIQYF. DNA of the CDR3: TGCGCCAGCAGCCAAGGGCGGGGAGTGGGAGCCAAAAACATTCAGTACTTC.